This TCR beta chain was obtained from a study of cytomegalovirus exposure and HLA in healthy donors. Notes on the study in general: Some TCR beta chains (roughly 160 of them) were listed as cytomegalovirus-associated. Diagnosis of cytomegalovirus status made by the classifier reportedly showed high specificity and sensitivity. Subsequent analysis showed first-cohort TCR clusters tending to co-occur in approximately 120 validation repertoires. Researchers reported that a few CMV-associated chains were confirmed in vitro as CMV antigen-specific.

Per the germline V gene, CDR1 is SNHLY and CDR2 is FYNNEI. Trimming cost V 6 bases and J 3 bases, with 15 bases left between them. The CDR3 length is 14 residues. Sequencing was performed with immunoSEQ multiplex PCR; in TCRdb, only in-frame clones are kept and a portion is missing. This table holds over 200,000 clones, 70% to 90% found once. A remark on this clone: Its cognate antigen is unknown.

The receptor comes from a woman in her late teens or twenties in good health and CMV-seronegative. The V call is TRBV2, the J call TRBJ2-7, with D possibly TRBD2 on 6 matching bases. The sequencing sample was made of PBMCs. CDR3 loop: CASSQRGAGYEQYF. The DNA for the CDR3 is TGTGCCAGCAGCCAACGGGGAGCGGGCTACGAGCAGTACTTC.